These 7 T cell receptor beta chains share one sample of origin, sequenced in a study of shared clonotypes between healthy human individuals. The assay was immunoSEQ multiplex PCR, and TCRdb's table has in-frame clones only and misses some. The sample records around 2.3 million clones, roughly 95% being singletons. Sample: naive CD4+ T cells sorted from blood. The subset here: CD45RA+ positively selected. The receptor set was obtained from a man aged 18 to 30 in good health.

The V call is TRBV4-1, the J call TRBJ1-3; no reliable D call. Per germline, CDR1 MGHRA and CDR2 YSYEKL. V shed 1 base and J shed 0 bases, with 13 bases lying between them. The CDR3 is made up of 17 amino acids. CDR3 residues: CASSQALTHGSGNTIYF. In nucleotides, the CDR3 is TGCGCCAGCAGCCAAGCCTTGACGCACGGCTCTGGAAACACCATATATTTT.

V is TRBV7-2 and J is TRBJ1-3; TRBD1 matches at 9 bases. V dropped 4 bases and J dropped 2; count of bases not matched to a gene: 3. The CDR3 loop spans 15 amino acids. Germline V CDR1 and CDR2: SGHTA, FQGNSA. In DNA form, the CDR3 reads TGTGCCAGCAGCTCCCGGACAGGGGCTGGAAACACCATATATTTT. It is translated as CASSSRTGAGNTIYF.

The chain uses TRBV18 and TRBJ2-1, with 16 positions matching TRBD2. The CDR3 spans 15 residues. V lost 4 bases and J lost 14; bases outside the gene matches: 8. CDR1 and CDR2 from the germline V gene are KGHSH and LQKENI. The chain's CDR3 is CASSQSGTSGRAEFF. CDR3 coding DNA: TGTGCCAGCTCACAGTCCGGGACTAGCGGGAGGGCCGAGTTCTTC.

The V gene is TRBV19, the J gene TRBJ2-2; D is undetermined. The CDR3 has 14 amino acids. Germline V gives CDR1 LNHDA, CDR2 SQIVND (reference sequence). V was shortened by 7 bases and J by 3 bases, with 12 bases between the two germline ends. The CDR3: CASTPSAYTGELFF. CDR3 DNA: TGTGCCAGTACCCCCTCCGCATACACCGGGGAGCTGTTTTTT.

The V and J genes are TRBV6-4 and TRBJ1-5; D is perhaps TRBD1 (6 bases). V lost 3 bases and J lost 0, with 15 bases in between. From germline, CDR1 is MRHNA and CDR2 SNTAGT. The CDR3 extends over 17 amino acids. The CDR3 loop is CASSEQGSWYSNQPQHF. The CDR3 bases are TGTGCCAGCAGTGAGCAGGGGTCCTGGTATAGCAATCAGCCCCAGCATTTT.

The chain combines TRBV15 with TRBJ2-1; D might be TRBD2 (5 bases). Trimming stripped 0 bases from V and 0 bases from J, with 21 bases between. Germline assignment: CDR1 LNHNV and CDR2 YYDKDF (reference sequence). The CDR3 length is 20 residues. CDR3 in DNA: TGTGCCACCAGCAGAGATCGAGACTCTGGTTATACTAGCTCCTACAATGAGCAGTTCTTC. Translated, it gives CATSRDRDSGYTSSYNEQFF.

For this clone: Other nucleotide sequences from this sample produce the same CDR3. The chain couples TRBV6-5 to TRBJ1-5; D remains ambiguous. The CDR3 is made up of 13 amino acids. Per germline, CDR1 MNHEY and CDR2 SVGAGI. Trimming cost V 2 bases and J 7 bases, with 9 bases left between them. The CDR3 bases are TGTGCCAGCAGTTACGGGGAGGGACAGCCCCAGCATTTT. This sequence encodes CASSYGEGQPQHF.